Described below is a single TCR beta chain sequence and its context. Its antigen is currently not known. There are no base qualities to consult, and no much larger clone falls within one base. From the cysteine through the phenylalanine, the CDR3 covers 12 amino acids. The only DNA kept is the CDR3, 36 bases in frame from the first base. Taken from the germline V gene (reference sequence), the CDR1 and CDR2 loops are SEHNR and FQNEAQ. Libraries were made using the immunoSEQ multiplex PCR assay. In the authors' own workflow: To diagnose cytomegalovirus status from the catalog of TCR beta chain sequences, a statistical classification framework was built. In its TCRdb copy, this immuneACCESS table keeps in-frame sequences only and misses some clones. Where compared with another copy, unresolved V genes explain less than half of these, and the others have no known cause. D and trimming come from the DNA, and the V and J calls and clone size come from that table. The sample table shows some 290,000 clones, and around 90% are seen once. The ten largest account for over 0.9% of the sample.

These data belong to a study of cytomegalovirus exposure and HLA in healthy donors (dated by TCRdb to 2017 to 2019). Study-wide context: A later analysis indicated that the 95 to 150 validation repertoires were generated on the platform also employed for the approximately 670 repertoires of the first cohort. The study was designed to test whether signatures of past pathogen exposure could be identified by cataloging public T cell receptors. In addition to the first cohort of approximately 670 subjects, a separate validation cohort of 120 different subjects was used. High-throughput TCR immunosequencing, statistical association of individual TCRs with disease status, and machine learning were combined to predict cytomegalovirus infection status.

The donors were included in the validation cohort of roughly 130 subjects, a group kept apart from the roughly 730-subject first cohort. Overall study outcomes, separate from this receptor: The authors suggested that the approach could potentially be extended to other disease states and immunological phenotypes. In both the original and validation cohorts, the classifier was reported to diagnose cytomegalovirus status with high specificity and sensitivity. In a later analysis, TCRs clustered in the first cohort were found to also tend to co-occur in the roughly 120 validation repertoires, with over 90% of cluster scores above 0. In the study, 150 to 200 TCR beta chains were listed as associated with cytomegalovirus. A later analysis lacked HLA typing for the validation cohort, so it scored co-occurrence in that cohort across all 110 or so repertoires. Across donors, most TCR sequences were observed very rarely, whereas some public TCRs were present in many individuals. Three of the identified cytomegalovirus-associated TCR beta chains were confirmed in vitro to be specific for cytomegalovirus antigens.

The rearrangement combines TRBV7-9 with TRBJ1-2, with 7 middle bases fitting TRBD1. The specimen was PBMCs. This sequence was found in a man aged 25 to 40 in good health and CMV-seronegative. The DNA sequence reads TGTGCTTCGGTAGGGGGCCCCGATGGCTACACCTTC. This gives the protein CASVGGPDGYTF. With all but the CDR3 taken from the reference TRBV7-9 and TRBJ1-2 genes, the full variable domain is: DTGVSQNPRHKITKRGQNVTFRCDPISEHNRLYWYRQTLGQGPEFLTYFQNEAQLEKSRLLSDRFSAERPKGSFSTLEIQRTEQGDSAMYLCASVGGPDGYTFGSGTRLTVV.